The entry below describes one TCR beta chain. This record belongs to a study of control samples from healthy donors and cancer patients. Repertoires were generated with immunoSEQ multiplex PCR, while TCRdb's copy carries only in-frame clones and drops some. The table lists fewer than 200,000 clones, around 90% of them singletons, with 1.4% in the top ten. V lost 5 bases and J lost 3; bases outside the gene matches: 6. The CDR3 has 16 amino acids. CDR1 and CDR2 from the germline V gene are SGHTA and FQGTGA. Specimen: blood. This TCR came from a woman between 50 and 59 years old in good health. The rearrangement joins TRBV7-3 to TRBJ2-4, with TRBD1 matching over 11 bases. This CDR3 reads CASSTAGTGGKNIQYF. The CDR3 bases are TGTGCCAGCAGCACCGCCGGGACAGGGGGCAAAAACATTCAGTACTTC.